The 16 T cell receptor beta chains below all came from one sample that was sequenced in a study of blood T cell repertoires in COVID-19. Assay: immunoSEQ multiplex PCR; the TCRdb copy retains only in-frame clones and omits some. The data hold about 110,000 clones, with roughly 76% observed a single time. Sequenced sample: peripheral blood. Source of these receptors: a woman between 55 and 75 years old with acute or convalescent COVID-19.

CDR3 protein: CASSTGVGEAFF. As DNA, the CDR3 is TGTGCCAGCAGCACAGGGGTTGGGGAAGCTTTCTTT. V is TRBV6-5 and J is TRBJ1-1; 7 bases match TRBD1. The CDR3 loop spans 12 amino acids. Unmatched junction bases numbered 6, after V lost 6 bases and J lost 8 bases. The germline V gene has CDR1 MNHEY and CDR2 SVGAGI.

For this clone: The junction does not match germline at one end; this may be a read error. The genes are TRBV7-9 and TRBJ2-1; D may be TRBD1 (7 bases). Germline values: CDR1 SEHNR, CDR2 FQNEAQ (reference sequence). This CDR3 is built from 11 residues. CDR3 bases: TGTGCCAGCAGCTTGGCGGGACAGTACCTCTTC. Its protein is CASSLAGQYLF.

The chain's CDR3 is CASTWGGSYEQYF. As DNA, the CDR3 is TGTGCCAGCACCTGGGGGGGCTCCTACGAGCAGTACTTC. The chain links TRBV28 to TRBJ2-7; 7 nucleotides agree with TRBD2. Per germline, CDR1 MDHEN and CDR2 SYDVKM. The V segment lost 7 bases and the J segment 0 bases; nucleotides outside the gene matches: 3. The CDR3 consists of 13 residues.

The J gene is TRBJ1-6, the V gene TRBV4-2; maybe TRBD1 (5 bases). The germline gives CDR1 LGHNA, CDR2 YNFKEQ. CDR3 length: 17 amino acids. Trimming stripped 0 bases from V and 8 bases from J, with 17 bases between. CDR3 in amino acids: CASSQDPRVSLDSPLHF. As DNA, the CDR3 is TGTGCCAGCAGCCAAGATCCCAGGGTGAGCTTGGATTCACCCCTCCACTTT.

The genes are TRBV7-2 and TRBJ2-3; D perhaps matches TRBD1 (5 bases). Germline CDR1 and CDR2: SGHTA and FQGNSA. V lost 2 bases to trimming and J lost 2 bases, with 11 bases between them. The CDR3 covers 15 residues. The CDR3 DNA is TGTGCCAGCAGCTTAAGGGGCCCAACCACAGATACGCAGTATTTT. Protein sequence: CASSLRGPTTDTQYF.

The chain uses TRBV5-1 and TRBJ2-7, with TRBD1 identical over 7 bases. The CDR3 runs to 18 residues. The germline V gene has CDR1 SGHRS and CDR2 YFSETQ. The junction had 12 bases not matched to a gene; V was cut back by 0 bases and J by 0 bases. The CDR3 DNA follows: TGCGCCAGCAGCTTGGCGACCGGGCATTACAGGGGCTCCTACGAGCAGTACTTC. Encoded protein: CASSLATGHYRGSYEQYF.

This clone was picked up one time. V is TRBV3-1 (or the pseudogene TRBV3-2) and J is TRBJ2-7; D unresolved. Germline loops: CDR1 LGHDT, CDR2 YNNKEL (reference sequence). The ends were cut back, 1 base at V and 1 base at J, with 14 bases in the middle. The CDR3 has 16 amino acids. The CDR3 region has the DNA TGTGCCAGCAGCCAAGTTCGTGATTATCTATCCTACGAGCAGTACTTC. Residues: CASSQVRDYLSYEQYF.

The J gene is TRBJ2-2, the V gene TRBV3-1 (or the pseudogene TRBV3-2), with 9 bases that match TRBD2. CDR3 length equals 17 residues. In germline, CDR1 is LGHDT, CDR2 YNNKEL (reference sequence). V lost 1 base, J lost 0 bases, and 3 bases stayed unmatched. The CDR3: CASSQVGGGANTGELFF. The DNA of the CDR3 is TGTGCCAGCAGCCAAGTCGGCGGGGGGGCGAACACCGGGGAGCTGTTTTTT.

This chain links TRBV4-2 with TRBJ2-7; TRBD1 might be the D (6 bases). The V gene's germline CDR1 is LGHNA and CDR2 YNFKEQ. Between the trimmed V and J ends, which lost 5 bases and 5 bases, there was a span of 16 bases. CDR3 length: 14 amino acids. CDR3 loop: CASSLTGEGDEQYF. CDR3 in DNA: TGTGCCAGCAGCTTGACAGGAGAAGGCGACGAGCAGTACTTC.

The CDR3 bases are TGTGCCAGCTCCGAAAACCGGGACAGCCCTAACTATGGCTACACCTTC. Its protein product is CASSENRDSPNYGYTF. This chain joins TRBV18 and TRBJ1-2, with 7 bases lining up with TRBD1. Germline values: CDR1 KGHSH, CDR2 LQKENI. V shed 6 bases, J shed 0 bases, and the junction held 10 bases outside the gene matches. The CDR3 consists of 16 residues.

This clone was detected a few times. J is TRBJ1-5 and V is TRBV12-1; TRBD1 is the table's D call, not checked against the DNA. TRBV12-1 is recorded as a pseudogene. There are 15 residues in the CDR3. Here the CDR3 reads CASSFPGQSNQPQHF. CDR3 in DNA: TGTGCCAGCAGCTTTCCGGGACAAAGCAATCAGCCCCAGCATTTT.

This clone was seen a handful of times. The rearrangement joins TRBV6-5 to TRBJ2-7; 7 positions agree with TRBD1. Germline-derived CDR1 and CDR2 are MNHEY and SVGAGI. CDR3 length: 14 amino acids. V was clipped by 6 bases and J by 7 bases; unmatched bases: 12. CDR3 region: CASSAGTVIVEQYF. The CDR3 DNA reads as TGTGCCAGCAGCGCCGGGACAGTCATTGTAGAGCAGTACTTC.

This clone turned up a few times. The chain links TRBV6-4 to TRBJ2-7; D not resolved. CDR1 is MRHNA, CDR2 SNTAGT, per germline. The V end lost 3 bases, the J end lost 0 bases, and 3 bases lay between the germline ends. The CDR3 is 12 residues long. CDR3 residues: CASSESSYEQYF. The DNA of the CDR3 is TGTGCCAGCAGTGAGAGCTCCTACGAGCAGTACTTC.

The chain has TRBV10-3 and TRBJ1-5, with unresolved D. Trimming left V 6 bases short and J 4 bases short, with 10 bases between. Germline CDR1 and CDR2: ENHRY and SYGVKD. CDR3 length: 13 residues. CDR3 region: CAIRGGINQPQHF. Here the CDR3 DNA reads TGTGCCATCAGGGGAGGGATAAATCAGCCCCAGCATTTT.

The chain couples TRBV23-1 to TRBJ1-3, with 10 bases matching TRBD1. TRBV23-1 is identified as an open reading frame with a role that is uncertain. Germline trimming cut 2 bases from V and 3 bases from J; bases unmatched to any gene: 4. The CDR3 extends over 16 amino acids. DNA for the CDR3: TGCGCCAGCAGTCAACGACAGGGGGCGGGTGGAAACACCATATATTTT. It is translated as CASSQRQGAGGNTIYF.

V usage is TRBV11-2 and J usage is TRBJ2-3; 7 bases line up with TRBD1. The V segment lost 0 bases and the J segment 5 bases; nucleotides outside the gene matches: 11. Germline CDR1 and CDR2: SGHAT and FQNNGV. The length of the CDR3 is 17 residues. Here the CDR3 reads CASSLEPTRGPGDTQYF. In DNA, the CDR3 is TGTGCCAGCAGCTTAGAACCTACGAGGGGGCCGGGAGATACGCAGTATTTT.